The subject of this entry is one T cell receptor beta chain. Authors' analysis steps: Amplified reference gene primers provided the basis for estimating nucleated cell counts. This table comes from immunoSEQ multiplex PCR, and its TCRdb copy is limited to in-frame clones, with some not included. The DNA was the basis for D and trimming; V, J and clone size are from that table. There are some 130,000 clones in the sample; under 90% occur only once, and 2% to 3% lies in the top ten. The germline gives CDR1 LGHDT, CDR2 YNNKEL (reference sequence). The CDR3 is made up of 16 amino acids. Trimming pared 3 bases from V and 0 bases from J, leaving 14 bases between. These data are taken from a study of blood T cell repertoires in COVID-19. Study-level background: Italy, Spain and the United States were the sources of the convalescent and acute COVID-19 samples.

In terms of age and location, participants ranged from about 18 to 100 years and lived in about 25 US areas. The study assigned cohorts using participant-reported clinical history. The rearrangement uses TRBV3-1 (or the pseudogene TRBV3-2) and TRBJ1-2; the D is unclear. Sequencing was done on a sample of PBMCs or T cells enriched from blood (not recorded which). The clonotype comes from a man aged 35-49 years with acute COVID-19. This CDR3 reads CASSHLSGSTNYGYTF. Written as DNA, the CDR3 is TGTGCCAGCAGCCACCTTTCGGGGAGTACTAACTATGGCTACACCTTC.